The 9 T cell receptor beta chains below all came from one sample that was sequenced in a study of tissue T cells after allogeneic stem cell transplantation. Measured with immunoSEQ multiplex PCR; TCRdb has only the in-frame clones, and not every one. The sample records roughly 6,100 clones, around 43% being singletons. Time point specified: mouse harvest day 7 after allogeneic transplant. Tail vein injection delivered 10^7 T-cell-depleted bone marrow cells and 10^6 splenic CD5+ T cells. The source material was skin. These receptors all come from a female BALB/c mouse given C57BL/6 T cells with graft-versus-host disease after an allogeneic hematopoietic cell transplant.

This clone was seen a handful of times. Genes and germline come from the mouse. The read terminates 1 residue ahead of where the CDR3 ends, so the germline J gene completes it. V usage is TRBV26 and J usage is TRBJ2-3, with D maybe TRBD1 (5 bases). Germline CDR1 is KGHPV and CDR2 is FQNQEV (reference sequence). The CDR3 consists of 14 residues. V lost 5 bases, J lost 0 bases, and 9 bases lay in between. CDR3: CASSGQISAETLYF. The part of the CDR3 DNA that was read is TGTGCCAGCAGTGGACAAATTAGTGCAGAAACGCTGTAT.

This clone was counted a few times. The listed genes are named as in mouse. The read is 1 residue too short to cover the CDR3 end, so that end is filled in from the germline J gene. J is TRBJ1-2 and V is TRBV3; D might be TRBD1 (6 bases). Germline-derived CDR1 and CDR2 are SNHLY and FYNGKV (reference sequence). The CDR3 contains 13 residues. The ends were cut back, 5 bases at V and 6 bases at J, with 13 bases in the middle. This CDR3 is CASSPTGATDYTF. CDR3 DNA, as far as it was read: TGTGCCAGCAGCCCGACGGGGGCGACCGACTACACC.

Turning to this clone: Gene names denote mouse genes. From the germline J gene comes the end of the CDR3, since the read stops 1 residue before it. The chain carries TRBV26 and TRBJ2-4; 7 nucleotides line up with TRBD1. CDR3 length equals 13 residues. Trimming removed 4 bases from V and 5 bases from J; junction bases left unmatched: 3. CDR1 KGHPV and CDR2 FQNQEV come from the germline V gene (reference sequence). The part of the CDR3 DNA that was read is TGTGCCAGCAGTCCGGGACAGATAAACACCTTGTAC. Protein sequence: CASSPGQINTLY. The complete CDR3 reads CASSPGQINTLYF. Combining the CDR3 with reference TRBV26 and TRBJ2-4 gives the whole variable domain NSKVIQTPRYLVKGQGQKAKMRCIPEKGHPVVFWYQQNKNNEFKFLINFQNQEVLQQIDMTEKRFSAECPSNSPCSLEIQSSEAGDSALYLCASSPGQINTLYFGAGTRLSVL.

Regarding this clone: Gene labels here are mouse ones. The CDR3 is cut off 1 residue early in the read; its end comes from the germline J gene. The gene calls are TRBV5 and TRBJ2-2, with 9 nucleotides matching TRBD1. Germline-derived CDR1 and CDR2 are LGHNA and YNLKQL (reference sequence). The V segment lost 4 bases and the J segment 6 bases; nucleotides outside the gene matches: 3. CDR3 length equals 14 residues. The DNA read from the CDR3 is TGTGCCAGCAGCCCTCGACAGGGGGCCGGGCAGCTCTAC. Translated, it gives CASSPRQGAGQLY. The complete CDR3 reads CASSPRQGAGQLYF.

This clone has a handful of counts. Gene names are mouse gene names. This CDR3 reads CASSFTSYNSPLYF. Incomplete CDR3 DNA: TGTGCCAGCAGTTTCACCAGCTATAATTCGCCCCTCTAC. The rearrangement links TRBV14 to TRBJ1-6, with D unresolved. The sequence runs out 1 residue before the end of the CDR3; the remainder is reconstructed from the germline J gene. TRBJ1-6 is recorded as an ORF, its role being uncertain. CDR3 length: 14 residues. Trimming took off 1 base at V and 3 bases at J, with 5 bases between the two ends. CDR1 and CDR2 (germline): SGHDT, FRDEAV.

To note about this clone: Gene names are mouse gene names. The read gets to within 1 residue of the CDR3 end, and the germline J gene fills in the rest. V gene TRBV26 combines with J gene TRBJ2-5; D could derive from TRBD1 or TRBD2 (5 bases each). The germline V gene encodes CDR1 KGHPV and CDR2 FQNQEV (reference sequence). The CDR3 is made up of 13 amino acids. V was trimmed by 3 bases and J by 6 bases, leaving 10 bases between them. CDR3: CASSLRGTDTQYF. The CDR3 bases that were read are TGTGCCAGCAGTCTCCGGGGGACGGACACCCAGTAC.

In this sample, this clone turned up a few times. Gene names follow the mouse nomenclature. The CDR3 end falls 1 residue outside the read, so it is completed with the germline J gene. J is TRBJ1-4 and V is TRBV15; D perhaps matches TRBD1 (5 bases). V was shortened by 4 bases and J by 7 bases, with 7 bases between the two germline ends. Looked up from germline, CDR1 is SGHND and CDR2 is FRSKSL. The CDR3 is 12 amino acids. The covered CDR3 bases are TGTGCCAGCAGTTCAGGGACCGAAAGATTATTT. This gives the protein CASSSGTERLF. In full, the CDR3 reads CASSSGTERLFF.

This clone was seen only a few times. Genes here carry mouse names. The read finishes 1 residue shy of the CDR3 end, and the germline J gene is used to complete it. V and J are TRBV3 and TRBJ2-7; 9 bases agree with TRBD2. V shed 1 base, J shed 1 base, and the junction held 2 bases outside the gene matches. The germline CDR1 and CDR2 sequences are SNHLY and FYNGKV (reference sequence). This CDR3 has 15 amino acids. The covered CDR3 bases are TGTGCCAGCAGCTTAGGCTGGGGGGGTTCCTATGAACAGTAC. Amino acid sequence: CASSLGWGGSYEQY. The full CDR3 reads CASSLGWGGSYEQYF.

In the case of this clone: Mouse gene names and germline throughout. The CDR3 end lies 1 residue beyond the end of the read and is filled in from the germline J gene. The chain carries TRBV15 and TRBJ2-1; the match to TRBD2 covers 11 bases. Germline values: CDR1 SGHND, CDR2 FRSKSL. This CDR3 contains 15 residues. The V gene end was trimmed by 1 base and the J gene end by 4 bases; junction bases not matched to a gene: 0. The CDR3 loop reads CASSLGDWGYAEQFF. CDR3 DNA (partial): TGTGCCAGCAGTTTAGGGGACTGGGGGTATGCTGAGCAGTTC.